The 24 T cell receptor beta chains given below trace back to one sample, sequenced in a study of cytomegalovirus exposure and HLA in healthy donors. The PCR made use of 60 Vbeta and 13 Jbeta primers. This table comes from immunoSEQ multiplex PCR, and its TCRdb copy is limited to in-frame clones, with some not included. Among about 150,000 clones listed, 66% were seen once. Sequenced material: PBMCs. The source of these receptors is a woman aged 55-69 years in good health and CMV-seronegative.

J is TRBJ1-2 and V is TRBV6-6; 7 bases line up with TRBD1. The V gene's germline CDR1 is MNHNY and CDR2 SVGAGI (reference sequence). V shed 6 bases, J shed 4 bases, and the junction held 8 bases outside the gene matches. The CDR3 has 14 amino acids. The CDR3 here is CASRHRQGPYGYTF. Written as DNA, the CDR3 is TGTGCCAGCAGGCACCGACAGGGTCCCTATGGCTACACCTTC.

V is TRBV9 and J is TRBJ1-4; 7 bases agree with TRBD1. The germline CDR1 and CDR2 sequences are SGDLS and YYNGEE. Trimming at V came to 3 bases and at J to 8 bases, leaving 7 bases not matched to a gene. This CDR3 spans 14 amino acids. The CDR3, as DNA: TGTGCCAGCAGCGCCTCGACAGGGAACGAAAAACTGTTTTTT. Translation gives CASSASTGNEKLFF.

The gene calls are TRBV6-6 and TRBJ2-3, with D maybe TRBD2 (6 bases). CDR1 MNHNY and CDR2 SVGAGI come from the germline V gene (reference sequence). The CDR3 spans 16 residues. V lost 0 bases and J 9 bases, leaving 19 bases between the germline ends. The chain's CDR3 is CASSYSGVSGEETQYF. The CDR3 coding sequence is TGTGCCAGCAGTTACTCGGGAGTGTCGGGGGAGGAGACGCAGTATTTT.

The chain has TRBV7-2 and TRBJ1-2, with TRBD1 matching over 10 bases. CDR1 is SGHTA, CDR2 FQGNSA, per germline. The trim removed 1 base at V and 4 bases at J, leaving 6 bases unmatched. This CDR3 has 16 residues. The CDR3 sequence is CASSLGPDRGLYGYTF. The CDR3 DNA sequence: TGTGCCAGCAGCTTAGGCCCCGACAGGGGGCTCTATGGCTACACCTTC.

This sequence joins TRBV7-9 and TRBJ2-7; TRBD1 agrees at 9 bases. CDR1 SEHNR and CDR2 FQNEAQ come from the germline V gene (reference sequence). This CDR3 comprises 19 residues. V gave up 6 bases and J gave up 2 bases; unmatched junction bases: 20. The CDR3 nucleotides read TGTGCCAGCAGTCCCGAGCGTCGACAGGGGGTAAACGGACCCTACGAGCAGTACTTC. Translated, it gives CASSPERRQGVNGPYEQYF.

This clone was counted a few times. The chain links TRBV6-5 to TRBJ2-1, with 9 bases that match TRBD1. There are 15 residues in the CDR3. V lost 2 bases and J lost 7; bases outside the gene matches: 6. CDR1 is MNHEY, CDR2 SVGAGI, per germline. The CDR3 DNA sequence: TGTGCCAGCAGTTACAGTACAGGGGGCGCGAATGAGCAGTTCTTC. Its translation: CASSYSTGGANEQFF.

This chain connects TRBV5-4 to TRBJ2-1; 10 bases line up with TRBD2. Germline V gene sequence: CDR1 SGHNT, CDR2 YYREEE (reference sequence). CDR3 length: 15 amino acids. The trim removed 2 bases at V and 4 bases at J, leaving 3 bases unmatched. CDR3 bases: TGTGCCAGCAGCTTCACTAGCGGGACTTACAATGAGCAGTTCTTC. Its translation is CASSFTSGTYNEQFF. The full variable domain, in which reference TRBV5-4 and TRBJ2-1 provide the parts outside the CDR3, is ETGVTQSPTHLIKTRGQQVTLRCSSQSGHNTVSWYQQALGQGPQFIFQYYREEENGRGNFPPRFSGLQFPNYSSELNVNALELDDSALYLCASSFTSGTYNEQFFGPGTRLTVL.

The chain employs TRBV5-8 and TRBJ2-3, with 10 nucleotides matching TRBD2. Germline lookup yields CDR1 SGHTS and CDR2 YDEGEE. V was pared by 0 bases and J by 5 bases, with 6 bases of the junction left unmatched. The CDR3 is 16 amino acids. The CDR3 bases are TGTGCCAGCAGCTTGGGGCTAGCGGGAGATGGAGATACGCAGTATTTT. The encoded protein is CASSLGLAGDGDTQYF.

This rearrangement joins TRBV5-4 to TRBJ2-3, with 9 bases lining up with TRBD2. The V gene end was trimmed by 8 bases and the J gene end by 1 base; junction bases not matched to a gene: 11. Germline CDR1 is SGHNT and CDR2 is YYREEE (reference sequence). The CDR3 contains 16 residues. The CDR3 here is CASHPQREVGTDTQYF. In DNA form, the CDR3 reads TGTGCCAGTCACCCTCAGCGGGAGGTGGGCACAGATACGCAGTATTTT. The full variable domain, with the rest looked up from reference TRBV5-4 and TRBJ2-3, is ETGVTQSPTHLIKTRGQQVTLRCSSQSGHNTVSWYQQALGQGPQFIFQYYREEENGRGNFPPRFSGLQFPNYSSELNVNALELDDSALYLCASHPQREVGTDTQYFGPGTRLTVL.

This clone was seen only a few times. The V gene is TRBV27, the J gene TRBJ2-7, with D tentatively TRBD1 (5 bases). CDR1 is MNHEY and CDR2 is SMNVEV in the germline V gene (reference sequence). CDR3 length: 14 residues. V was shortened by 1 base and J by 3 bases, with 10 bases between the two germline ends. CDR3 nucleotide sequence: TGTGCCAGCAGTTTATACGGCAGGGACTACGAGCAGTACTTC. This codes for CASSLYGRDYEQYF.

The V and J genes are TRBV7-8 and TRBJ2-7; 7 positions agree with TRBD2. CDR3 length: 15 residues. V was pared by 5 bases and J by 0 bases, with 7 bases of the junction left unmatched. Germline lookup yields CDR1 SGHVS and CDR2 FQNEAQ. CDR3 sequence (DNA): TGTGCCAGCAGCCGAACTAGCGCCAGCTCCTACGAGCAGTACTTC. It codes for CASSRTSASSYEQYF.

The chain employs TRBV11-2 and TRBJ2-7, with D possibly TRBD1 on 6 matching bases. V dropped 5 bases and J dropped 5 bases, with 13 bases sitting between them. The germline V gene has CDR1 SGHAT and CDR2 FQNNGV. This CDR3 has 13 amino acids. The CDR3 here is CASSLIGQNEQYF. The CDR3 DNA is TGTGCCAGCAGCCTGATCGGACAGAACGAGCAGTACTTC.

The chain recombines TRBV4-3 with TRBJ2-1; 8 bases line up with TRBD2. Germline trimming cut 6 bases from V and 5 bases from J; bases unmatched to any gene: 9. The CDR3 consists of 15 residues. The V gene's germline CDR1 is LGHNA and CDR2 YSLEER. The CDR3 coding sequence is TGCGCCAGCAGTCCCCAGGGACTAGGGGACAATGAGCAGTTCTTC. Translated: CASSPQGLGDNEQFF.

This clone was picked up a small number of times. The chain couples TRBV19 to TRBJ1-4; weak D call: TRBD1 (5 bases). CDR3 size: 12 residues. The ends were cut back, 3 bases at V and 15 bases at J, with 14 bases in the middle. Germline CDR1 LNHDA, CDR2 SQIVND (reference sequence). CDR3 residues: CASSIQGGIMFF. The DNA for the CDR3 is TGTGCCAGTAGTATTCAGGGCGGAATTATGTTTTTT.

The chain joins TRBV11-2 to TRBJ1-5, with a possible D match to TRBD1 (6 bases). Germline-derived CDR1 and CDR2 are SGHAT and FQNNGV. This CDR3 has 17 amino acids. V lost 7 bases and J lost 6, with 25 bases in between. This CDR3 reads CASMGSNKTLGGQPQHF. Here the CDR3 DNA reads TGTGCCAGCATGGGGTCAAACAAAACTCTAGGGGGTCAGCCCCAGCATTTT.

This clone was recorded a few times. The J gene is TRBJ2-7, the V gene TRBV28; 7 bases agree with TRBD1. CDR3 length: 14 amino acids. In germline, CDR1 is MDHEN, CDR2 SYDVKM. Trimming took 5 bases from V and 6 from J; bases not matched to a gene: 10. CDR3 bases: TGTGCCAGCAGTCCCCCCGGGTACAGGGGCGAGCAGTACTTC. Translated, it gives CASSPPGYRGEQYF.

The chain uses TRBV28 and TRBJ2-3; perhaps TRBD2 as D (5 bases). The ends were cut back, 4 bases at V and 7 bases at J, with 9 bases in the middle. Germline loops: CDR1 MDHEN, CDR2 SYDVKM. There are 12 residues in the CDR3. CDR3 bases: TGTGCCAGCAGTTCTGAGGGATATACGCAGTATTTT. This sequence encodes CASSSEGYTQYF.

This clone was seen a few times. This chain connects TRBV29-1 to TRBJ2-1; 7 bases agree with TRBD1. Trimming took 5 bases from V and 2 from J; bases not matched to a gene: 6. Germline V CDR1 and CDR2: SQVTM, ANQGSEA. This CDR3 has 14 amino acids. This CDR3 reads CSVKGTATYNEQFF. In DNA, the CDR3 is TGCAGCGTTAAAGGGACAGCGACCTACAATGAGCAGTTCTTC.

V usage is TRBV25-1 and J usage is TRBJ2-5; no definite D call. The V end lost 1 base, the J end lost 8 bases, and 8 bases lay between the germline ends. The CDR3 length is 12 residues. In germline, CDR1 is MGHDK, CDR2 SYGVNS. The CDR3 reads CASSESQNTQYF. CDR3 coding DNA: TGTGCCAGCAGTGAATCCCAGAATACCCAGTACTTC.

Concerning this clone: An end of the junction differs from the germline gene, which may be a read error. J is TRBJ2-3 and V is TRBV5-1, with TRBD2 matching over 11 bases. CDR3 length equals 14 residues. The V gene's germline CDR1 is SGHRS and CDR2 YFSETQ. Here the CDR3 DNA reads TGCGCCAGCAGCTTGGAAGTAGCGGGGGGGCAGGGACATTTT. Translating gives CASSLEVAGGQGHF.

This clone has only one observation. The gene calls are TRBV10-3 and TRBJ2-7, with D unresolved. The V end was cut by 0 bases, the J end by 6 bases, with 9 bases between. From germline, CDR1 is ENHRY and CDR2 SYGVKD. This CDR3 is 13 amino acids long. The CDR3 protein is CAISESTPPEQYF. CDR3 DNA sequence: TGTGCCATCAGTGAGTCGACTCCCCCCGAGCAGTACTTC.

This clone was seen a few times. The chain employs TRBV6-4 and TRBJ2-1; TRBD2 aligns across 8 bases. V shed 5 bases, J shed 10 bases, and the junction held 13 bases outside the gene matches. This CDR3 is 15 amino acids long. CDR1 MRHNA and CDR2 SNTAGT come from the germline V gene. CDR3 amino acids: CASSKEAAGGGEQFF. The CDR3 bases are TGTGCCAGCAGTAAGGAAGCTGCGGGAGGAGGCGAGCAGTTCTTC.

Only a few counts were recorded for this clone. The chain carries TRBV28 and TRBJ2-3; D is unclear. Germline-derived CDR1 and CDR2 are MDHEN and SYDVKM. Trimming pared 10 bases from V and 2 bases from J, leaving 10 bases between. CDR3 length: 12 amino acids. In nucleotides, the CDR3 is TGTGCCACTCGGCAGGACACAGATACGCAGTATTTT. Protein: CATRQDTDTQYF.

This clone was found a few times. V and J are TRBV7-2 and TRBJ2-3, with TRBD1 identical over 8 bases. Trimming took 5 bases from V and 7 from J; bases not matched to a gene: 8. The germline gives CDR1 SGHTA, CDR2 FQGNSA. The CDR3 extends over 14 amino acids. The CDR3 region has the DNA TGTGCCAGCAGCATTACCACAGGGGGGTATACGCAGTATTTT. Encoded protein: CASSITTGGYTQYF.